The following is a T cell receptor (beta chain) sequence with its context. No antigen is known for it. CDR1 is SGDLS, CDR2 YYNGEE, per germline. CDR3 size: 14 residues. V lost 0 bases and J lost 2, with 9 bases in between. Vbeta (60) and Jbeta (13) primers were used in the PCR. Measured with immunoSEQ multiplex PCR; TCRdb has only the in-frame clones, and not every one. Altogether roughly 100,000 clones are present, approximately 77% being singletons, with the ten largest covering 9.6%. This sample stems from a study of cytomegalovirus exposure and HLA in healthy donors. Study-level background: Earlier sequencing of some 190 million T cells yielded about 120 million unique TCR beta sequences. General study findings and limits: Immune exposure data for these donors was limited to CMV serostatus.

J is TRBJ2-7 and V is TRBV9, with no clear D. This clonotype was sampled from a male donor in good health and CMV-seropositive. Specimen: PBMCs. CDR3: CASSVGSATYEQYF. As DNA, the CDR3 is TGTGCCAGCAGCGTAGGCAGCGCAACCTACGAGCAGTACTTC.